Sequencing of this T cell receptor beta chain was carried out in a study of molecular identifiers for immune sequencing clone quantification. Whole-study context: Naive CD8 RNA (about 19,000 or 110,000 cells) was divided into five aliquots, with four sequenced.

Germline loops: CDR1 MNHEY, CDR2 SVGAGI. The CDR3 is made up of 14 amino acids. Generation of bulk TCR libraries relied on previously described methods and listed TCR primers. MiXCR was run by TCRdb on the PCR reads, yielding one entry per CDR3 protein. The table shows approximately 320,000 distinct CDR3 sequences, with roughly 24% occurring only once. The authors gated naive CD8 T cells as CD8+CD4-CCR7+CD45RA+ for sorting. Notes on this clonotype: Compared with germline, one end of the junction differs, possibly owing to a read error.

The chain is built from TRBV6-5 and TRBJ2-3; either TRBD1 or TRBD2 may fit D (7 bases each). The receptor's source is a human donor in good health. Some libraries in this study had Jurkat cell RNA spiked in. The sequenced sample consisted of naive CD8+ T cells from blood, with Jurkat cell RNA spiked in. Subset in this sample: FACS-sorted CD8+CD4-CCR7+CD45RA+ naive T cells. The CDR3 DNA sequence: TGTGCCCGCAGGGGGGGGGGGGGCGCAGAAACGCAGTATTTT. It is translated as CARRGGGGAETQYF.